These T cell receptor beta chains were read from a single sample in a study of cytomegalovirus exposure and HLA in healthy donors. Profiling relied on immunoSEQ multiplex PCR, and the TCRdb table lists in-frame clones only, not all of them. Altogether roughly 86,000 clones are present, 95% to 97% being singletons, with the ten largest covering roughly 1.5%. Sequenced input: PBMCs. All receptors come from a man between 18 and 29 years old in good health and CMV-seropositive. The CDR3 runs from the conserved cysteine through the conserved F or W. A D gene is named only where the DNA matches it firmly. Rows may omit the clone size; those that give it use once, few, many or a size class.

d_call j_call clone_size v_call cdr3_nt cdr3_aa
TRBD1 TRBJ1-2 . TRBV11-2 TGTGCCAGCAGCCGACAGGGTTCTAACTATGGCTACACCTTC CASSRQGSNYGYTF
. TRBJ1-1 . TRBV5-1 TGCGCCAGCAGGGATAGGAGGAGGCTCCAGCGGAACACTGAAGCTTTCTTT CASRDRRRLQRNTEAFF
TRBD1 TRBJ1-2 . TRBV28 TGTGCCAGCCGCAGGACAGGGACTAACTATGGCTACACCTTC CASRRTGTNYGYTF
TRBD1 TRBJ2-1 . TRBV30 TGTGCCTGGAGGGGCGGGGACAGGGGGCTTTCCAGGGGCAATGAGCAGTTCTTC CAWRGGDRGLSRGNEQFF
TRBD1 TRBJ2-7 . TRBV7-8 TGTGCCAGCAGCTTCCAGGGACAGGGATTTTTCCACGAGCAGTACTTC CASSFQGQGFFHEQYF
. TRBJ2-7 . TRBV7-6 TGTGCCAGCAGCGTCGGGAGCTTCTCCTACGAGCAGTACTTC CASSVGSFSYEQYF
TRBD1 TRBJ2-7 . TRBV19 TGTGCCAGTAGTACCGGGACAGGGGTATCCTACGAGCAGTACTTC CASSTGTGVSYEQYF
TRBD2 TRBJ2-3 . TRBV29-1 TGCAGCGTAGGGGGGCTAGCGGGACCAGATACGCAGTATTTT CSVGGLAGPDTQYF
. TRBJ2-5 . TRBV28 TGTGCCAGCACGGGCCAAGAGACCCAGTACTTC CASTGQETQYF
TRBD2 TRBJ2-1 . TRBV29-1 TGCAGCGTTAAAACTAGCGGGCCTACCTACAATGAGCAGTTCTTC CSVKTSGPTYNEQFF
TRBD2 TRBJ2-4 . TRBV4-1 TGCGCCAGCAGCCAACTAGCGGGAGTAATTTCGGACATTCAGTACTTC CASSQLAGVISDIQYF
. TRBJ2-7 once TRBV7-8 TGTGCCAGCACCCTGCGATTTTGGGAGATCAGCTCCTACGAGCAGTACTTC CASTLRFWEISSYEQYF
TRBD1 TRBJ2-3 . TRBV10-2 TGCGCCAGCAGAGGGGACAGGGATTTTGCAGATACGCAGTATTTT CASRGDRDFADTQYF
. TRBJ1-1 . TRBV5-4 TGTGCCAGCAGCTTGGACAGCCTGAACACTGAAGCTTTCTTT CASSLDSLNTEAFF
TRBD1 TRBJ2-3 . TRBV11-2 TGTGCCAGCAGCTTAAGGCTACAGGGGAACACAGATACGCAGTATTTT CASSLRLQGNTDTQYF
TRBD1 TRBJ1-3 . TRBV6-1 TGTGCCAGTGAAGACAGGGACTCTGGAAACACCATATATTTT CASEDRDSGNTIYF
. TRBJ1-3 . TRBV19 TGTGCCAGTAGCCCCAGGGGCATCGAAAACACCATATATTTT CASSPRGIENTIYF
. TRBJ2-7 . TRBV7-6 TGTGCCAGCAGCTTCAGGACTCGGCCGGAGCAGTACTTC CASSFRTRPEQYF
TRBD2 TRBJ2-1 . TRBV4-1 TGCGCCAGCAGCCAACGAGCCTCGACTAGCGGGACATACAATGAGCAGTTCTTC CASSQRASTSGTYNEQFF
TRBD2 TRBJ2-1 . TRBV6-4 TGTGCCAGCAGCCTGACTAGCGGGGGGGGTACTTACAATGAGCAGTTCTTC CASSLTSGGGTYNEQFF
TRBD2 TRBJ2-1 . TRBV29-1 TGCAGCGTTGAAGATTTAGGACTAGCGGGAGCTTTTGGCAATGAGCAGTTCTTC CSVEDLGLAGAFGNEQFF
TRBD2 TRBJ2-7 . TRBV7-3 TGTGCCAGCAGCAAACAGGGACTAGCGGGAGTAAAAGAGCAGTACTTC CASSKQGLAGVKEQYF
. TRBJ1-1 . TRBV11-3 TGTGCCAGCAGCTTCCCTAAAGACAGGCGGAACTGGACTGAAGCTTTCTTT CASSFPKDRRNWTEAFF
. TRBJ1-1 . TRBV5-4 TGTGCCAGCAGCTTGGCGGGTCGGGGTTCGGGCACTGAAGCTTTCTTT CASSLAGRGSGTEAFF
. TRBJ2-2 . TRBV11-2 TGTGCCAGCAGCTTAGTAACGGGAGACACCGGGGAGCTGTTTTTT CASSLVTGDTGELFF
. TRBJ1-1 . TRBV9 TGTGCCAGCAGCGCTAGGACGGAGGAGAGCACTGAAGCTTTCTTT CASSARTEESTEAFF
TRBD1 TRBJ1-1 . TRBV27 TGTGCCAGCAGTTTATCGAGCAGGGGGCATGCTTTCTTT CASSLSSRGHAFF
. TRBJ1-2 . TRBV6-1 TGTGCCAGCAGTGATGGTACCCTGGGTCGGGTAGGGAGCTTC CASSDGTLGRVGSF
. TRBJ2-7 . TRBV29-1 TGCAGCGCAAAGGGACAAAACTCCTACGAGCAGTACTTC CSAKGQNSYEQYF
. TRBJ2-1 . TRBV9 TGTGCCAGCAGCGTAGGAGGTAGCAACCATGAGCAGTTCTTC CASSVGGSNHEQFF
TRBD1 TRBJ1-1 . TRBV7-3 TGTGCCAGCAGCTTAGACGGGACAGCGAACACTGAAGCTTTCTTT CASSLDGTANTEAFF
TRBD1 TRBJ1-1 . TRBV7-9 TGTGCCAGCAGCTACGGGACAGGGAAGGAAGCTTTCTTT CASSYGTGKEAFF
TRBD1 TRBJ1-3 once TRBV5-1 TGCGCCAGCAGCTTGGGCCCGACAGGGCAAGGAAACACCATATATTTT CASSLGPTGQGNTIYF
TRBD1 TRBJ1-1 . TRBV29-1 TGCAGCGCCGGACAGGGTCACACTGAAGCTTTCTTT CSAGQGHTEAFF
TRBD2 TRBJ2-7 . TRBV25-1 TGTGCCAGCATGGCGGGAGGCTACGAGCAGTACTTC CASMAGGYEQYF
TRBD2 TRBJ2-1 . TRBV29-1 TGCAGTATAGCGGGAGTATTTCCCCTCTCCTACAATGAGCAGTTCTTC CSIAGVFPLSYNEQFF
. TRBJ1-2 . TRBV18 TGTGCCAGCTCACCGAGGGATACCTCTAACTATGGCTACACCTTC CASSPRDTSNYGYTF
TRBD2 TRBJ2-3 . TRBV5-4 TGTGCCAGATGGGACGGGCTAGCGGGACGGCTTGTTTCAGATACGCAGTATTTT CARWDGLAGRLVSDTQYF
TRBD2 TRBJ2-7 . TRBV5-4 TGTGCCAGCAGCCTCGGGACTAGTGATTCCTACGAGCAGTACTTC CASSLGTSDSYEQYF
. TRBJ2-1 few TRBV7-9 TGTGCCAGCAGCTTAGATTACTATGAGCAGTTCTTC CASSLDYYEQFF
. TRBJ2-7 . TRBV5-8 TGTGCCAGCTATGGACAGAAGAGCTCCTACGAGCAGTACTTC CASYGQKSSYEQYF
TRBD2 TRBJ2-7 . TRBV7-2 TGTGCCAGCAGCTGGGCGGGAGAAGGCGAGCAGTACTTC CASSWAGEGEQYF
TRBD2 TRBJ2-1 . TRBV5-5 TGTGCCAGCAGCGGAAGACTAGCGGGAGGGCCAAGCTACAATGAGCAGTTCTTC CASSGRLAGGPSYNEQFF
TRBD2 TRBJ2-3 . TRBV9 TGTGCCAGCAGCGTAGATCCTAGCGGGACAGATACGCAGTATTTT CASSVDPSGTDTQYF
. TRBJ2-7 . TRBV11-1 TGTGCCAGCAGCCCAGGGGCTGGACTCTACGAGCAGTACTTC CASSPGAGLYEQYF
. TRBJ2-3 once TRBV28 TGTGCCAGTAGCGGTTTCACAGATACGCAGTATTTT CASSGFTDTQYF
. TRBJ2-7 . TRBV25-1 TGTGCCAGCAGTGAGGAGGGCTCCTACGAGCAGTACTTC CASSEEGSYEQYF
TRBD2 TRBJ2-7 . TRBV4-1 TGCGCCAGCAGCCAACCCACCGGTGGGGGACTATACGAGCAGTACTTC CASSQPTGGGLYEQYF
TRBD1 TRBJ2-5 . TRBV13 TGTGCCAGCAGCGGAAGACAGGGTTCGGGATCAGAGACCCAGTACTTC CASSGRQGSGSETQYF
. TRBJ1-3 . TRBV7-8 TGTGCCAGCAGCTTAGTAGGGGACACCATATATTTT CASSLVGDTIYF
TRBD2 TRBJ2-1 . TRBV4-2 TGTGCCAGCAGCCAAGGCCCAATAGGGCTAGCGGGAAGTCATGAGCAGTTCTTC CASSQGPIGLAGSHEQFF
. TRBJ2-7 . TRBV4-1 TGCGCCAGCAGCCTAGCGGAGAGAGTGGGACGCCTCTACGAGCAGTACTTC CASSLAERVGRLYEQYF
TRBD2 TRBJ2-1 . TRBV6-1 TGTGCCAGCAGTGATTCCCCTGGACTAGGCTACAATGAGCAGTTCTTC CASSDSPGLGYNEQFF
. TRBJ2-3 . TRBV29-1 TGCAGCGCCGAAGAGGGAGTTAGTGGCACAGATACGCAGTATTTT CSAEEGVSGTDTQYF
. TRBJ1-1 once TRBV29-1 TGCAGCGTTTCAGGGAGGATGAACACTGAAGCTTTCTTT CSVSGRMNTEAFF
TRBD2 TRBJ2-3 . TRBV11-2 TGTGCCAGCAGCCCCTTGGGGGAGGGACCACTTGATACGCAGTATTTT CASSPLGEGPLDTQYF
TRBD2 TRBJ2-1 . TRBV14 TGTGCCAGCAGCCCCCGGCATAGCGGGAGCTACAATGAGCAGTTCTTC CASSPRHSGSYNEQFF
TRBD2 TRBJ2-1 once TRBV5-1 TGCGCCAGCTTCCGACTAGCGGGAGGGTCCTACAATGAGCAGTTCTTC CASFRLAGGSYNEQFF
TRBD2 TRBJ2-2 . TRBV9 TGTGCCAGCAGCAAGCGGGAGAACACCGGGGAGCTGTTTTTT CASSKRENTGELFF
TRBD1 TRBJ2-1 . TRBV6-5 TGTGCCAGCAGTTACTCGGACAGGCTCATGGATGAGCAGTTCTTC CASSYSDRLMDEQFF